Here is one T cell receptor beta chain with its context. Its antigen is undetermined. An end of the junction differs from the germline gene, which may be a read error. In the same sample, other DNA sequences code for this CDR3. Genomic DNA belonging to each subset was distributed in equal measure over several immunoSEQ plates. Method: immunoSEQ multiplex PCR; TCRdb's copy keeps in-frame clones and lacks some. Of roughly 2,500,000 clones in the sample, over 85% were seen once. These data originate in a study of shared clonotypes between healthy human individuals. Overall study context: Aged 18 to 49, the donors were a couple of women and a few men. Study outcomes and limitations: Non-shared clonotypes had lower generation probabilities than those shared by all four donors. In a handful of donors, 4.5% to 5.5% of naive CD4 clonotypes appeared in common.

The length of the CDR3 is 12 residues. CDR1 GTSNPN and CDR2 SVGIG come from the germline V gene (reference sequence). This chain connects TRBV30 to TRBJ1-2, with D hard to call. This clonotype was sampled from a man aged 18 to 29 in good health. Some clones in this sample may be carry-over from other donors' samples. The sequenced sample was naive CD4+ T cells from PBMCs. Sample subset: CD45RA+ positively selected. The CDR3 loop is CAWNPGSYGYTF. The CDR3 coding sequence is TGTGCCTGGAATCCGGGTTCCTATGGCTATACCTTC.